The entry that follows covers one T cell receptor beta chain sequence. This CDR3 comprises 14 residues. CDR1 SGHRS and CDR2 YFSETQ come from the germline V gene. The ends were cut back, 1 base at V and 5 bases at J, with 12 bases in the middle. These data originate in a study of T cell responses to AZD1222 COVID-19 vaccine. Method: immunoSEQ multiplex PCR; TCRdb's copy keeps in-frame clones and lacks some. The sample consists of 130,000 or so clones, more than 85% of them appearing once. The material was peripheral blood, obtained on day 0 of AZD1222 vaccination. The genes are TRBV5-1 and TRBJ1-1; maybe TRBD1 (5 bases). This clonotype was sampled from an adult in good health. The CDR3 protein is CASSLLRGSTEAFF. CDR3 nucleotides: TGCGCCAGCAGCTTGCTGCGGGGGAGTACTGAAGCTTTCTTT. The complete variable domain, with remaining parts taken from reference TRBV5-1 and TRBJ1-1, reads KAGVTQTPRYLIKTRGQQVTLSCSPISGHRSVSWYQQTPGQGLQFLFEYFSETQRNKGNFPGRFSGRQFSNSRSEMNVSTLELGDSALYLCASSLLRGSTEAFFGQGTRLTVV.